The 16 T cell receptor beta chains in this list originate from one sample, sequenced in a study of control samples from healthy donors and cancer patients. Assay: immunoSEQ multiplex PCR; the TCRdb copy retains only in-frame clones and omits some. The sample holds 70,000 to 100,000 clones; 90% to 95% are singletons and the top ten take approximately 16%. The sample taken for sequencing was blood. Every receptor here comes from a man aged 45-60 years in good health.

This clone was seen a handful of times. The chain links TRBV6-5 to TRBJ1-5; D perhaps matches TRBD1 (6 bases). Germline V gene data show CDR1 as MNHEY and CDR2 as SVGAGI. V lost 6 bases to trimming and J lost 4 bases, with 10 bases between them. The CDR3 length is 13 residues. The CDR3 loop is CASRRTDNQPQHF. The CDR3 region has the DNA TGTGCCAGCAGGCGGACAGATAATCAGCCCCAGCATTTT.

The chain joins TRBV27 to TRBJ2-3, with 8 bases that match TRBD1. The junction had 8 bases not matched to a gene; V was cut back by 8 bases and J by 1 base. Germline assignment: CDR1 MNHEY and CDR2 SMNVEV (reference sequence). The CDR3 runs to 15 residues. This CDR3 is CASVKLGQGTDTQYF. CDR3 sequence (DNA): TGTGCCAGCGTTAAACTGGGACAGGGCACAGATACGCAGTATTTT.

Regarding this clone: One end of the junction is discordant with germline, which a read error may explain. The chain is built from TRBV18 and TRBJ1-1; possibly TRBD1 for D (5 bases). The CDR3 has 15 residues. CDR1 and CDR2 (germline): KGHSH, LQKENI. CDR3 sequence: CASPPLFPGTTEAFF. As DNA, the CDR3 is TGTGCCAGCCCACCGCTATTCCCCGGGACCACTGAAGCTTTCTTT.

The rearrangement links TRBV4-2 to TRBJ1-6, with D possibly TRBD1 on 6 matching bases. Germline CDR1 LGHNA, CDR2 YNFKEQ. The CDR3 spans 14 residues. V lost 4 bases to trimming and J lost 11 bases, with 15 bases between them. The CDR3, as DNA: TGTGCCAGCAGCCCCGAGGGGGAGAGGACACCCCTCCACTTT. Protein: CASSPEGERTPLHF.

The genes are TRBV7-9 and TRBJ1-1, with D unclear. Trimming cost V 4 bases and J 8 bases, with 14 bases left between them. This CDR3 has 13 residues. Germline-derived CDR1 and CDR2 are SEHNR and FQNEAQ (reference sequence). The CDR3 nucleotides read TGTGCCAGCAGCTATCCGGGGTACCAAGAAGCTTTCTTT. It codes for CASSYPGYQEAFF.

The V gene is TRBV11-2, the J gene TRBJ1-2; D might be TRBD1 (5 bases). Germline values: CDR1 SGHAT, CDR2 FQNNGV. The CDR3 runs 14 residues. Trimming stripped 2 bases from V and 2 bases from J, with 9 bases between. The chain's CDR3 is CASSLSGGNYGYTF. The CDR3 DNA is TGTGCCAGCAGCTTAAGTGGGGGAAACTATGGCTACACCTTC.

The V gene is TRBV5-1, the J gene TRBJ2-7; D is undetermined. The V end was cut by 6 bases, the J end by 0 bases, with 13 bases between. From germline, CDR1 is SGHRS and CDR2 YFSETQ. CDR3 length equals 14 residues. As DNA, the CDR3 is TGCGCCAGCACCCCTAACGGTTCCTCCTACGAGCAGTACTTC. Translation gives CASTPNGSSYEQYF.

The rearrangement uses TRBV19 and TRBJ1-2, with D possibly matching TRBD1 (5 bases). The CDR3 is 14 amino acids. The germline V gene encodes CDR1 LNHDA and CDR2 SQIVND (reference sequence). V lost 5 bases to trimming and J lost 5 bases, with 15 bases between them. The CDR3 loop reads CASSVGTGDYGYTF. The CDR3 nucleotides read TGTGCCAGTAGTGTCGGGACGGGCGATTATGGCTACACCTTC.

The genes are TRBV24-1 and TRBJ2-1, with a weak D call TRBD1 (6 bases). This CDR3 spans 15 amino acids. CDR1 and CDR2 (germline): KGHDR, SFDVKD. V was trimmed by 4 bases and J by 0 bases, leaving 9 bases between them. DNA of the CDR3: TGTGCCACCAGTGAGGGGGCGAGCTCCTACAATGAGCAGTTCTTC. Amino acid sequence: CATSEGASSYNEQFF.

The chain joins TRBV11-2 to TRBJ1-4; D is undetermined. From germline, CDR1 is SGHAT and CDR2 FQNNGV. Trimming took 5 bases from V and 7 from J, leaving 14 bases between them. The CDR3 runs 14 residues. This chain's CDR3 is CASSRAFQGEKLFF. CDR3 nucleotide sequence: TGTGCCAGCAGCCGGGCATTCCAAGGTGAAAAACTGTTTTTT.

The chain joins TRBV7-9 to TRBJ2-7; a possible D gene is TRBD2 (5 bases). Germline values: CDR1 SEHNR, CDR2 FQNEAQ (reference sequence). The ends were cut back, 6 bases at V and 2 bases at J, with 11 bases in the middle. This CDR3 contains 13 residues. In DNA, the CDR3 is TGTGCCAGCAGGAATAGCGAGGCCTACGAGCAGTACTTC. Its translation is CASRNSEAYEQYF.

The V call is TRBV7-2, the J call TRBJ1-1; D is undetermined. The CDR3 consists of 16 residues. Trimming left V 5 bases short and J 0 bases short, with 16 bases between. Germline CDR1 and CDR2: SGHTA and FQGNSA. The CDR3 here is CASSLTGVRVNTEAFF. The CDR3 nucleotides read TGTGCCAGCAGCCTTACCGGGGTACGAGTGAACACTGAAGCTTTCTTT.

The chain's CDR3 is CASSPVQASDNEKLFF. The CDR3 nucleotides read TGTGCCAGCTCACCAGTACAGGCGTCAGATAATGAAAAACTGTTTTTT. V is TRBV18 and J is TRBJ1-4; D is possibly TRBD1 (5 bases). CDR3 size: 16 residues. V lost 2 bases and J lost 4, with 14 bases in between. Germline CDR1 KGHSH, CDR2 LQKENI.

The rearrangement joins TRBV27 to TRBJ2-6; D is perhaps TRBD2 (5 bases). Germline V gene sequence: CDR1 MNHEY, CDR2 SMNVEV (reference sequence). V lost 6 bases to trimming and J lost 0 bases, with 6 bases between them. This CDR3 region has 14 residues. CDR3 in amino acids: CASSRDSGANVLTF. The CDR3 bases are TGTGCCAGCAGCCGGGACTCTGGGGCCAACGTCCTGACTTTC. Based on the CDR3 plus reference TRBV27 and TRBJ2-6, the full variable domain is EAQVTQNPRYLITVTGKKLTVTCSQNMNHEYMSWYRQDPGLGLRQIYYSMNVEVTDKGDVPEGYKVSRKEKRNFPLILESPSPNQTSLYFCASSRDSGANVLTFGAGSRLTVL.

The V gene is TRBV5-1, the J gene TRBJ1-5, with D unresolved. Germline CDR1 and CDR2: SGHRS and YFSETQ. Trimming took off 0 bases at V and 2 bases at J, with 6 bases between the two ends. This CDR3 has 14 residues. Here the CDR3 DNA reads TGCGCCAGCAGCTTGGGTGGGGGCAATCAGCCCCAGCATTTT. Protein product: CASSLGGGNQPQHF.

This clone was seen only once. The V call is TRBV5-6, the J call TRBJ1-6; no reliable D call. The germline V gene has CDR1 SGHDT and CDR2 YYEEEE. The V and J ends lost 0 bases and 8 bases respectively, with 9 bases between them. The CDR3 consists of 14 residues. The CDR3 coding sequence is TGTGCCAGCAGCTTGGTCAAGATAGATTCACCCCTCCACTTT. Amino acid sequence: CASSLVKIDSPLHF.